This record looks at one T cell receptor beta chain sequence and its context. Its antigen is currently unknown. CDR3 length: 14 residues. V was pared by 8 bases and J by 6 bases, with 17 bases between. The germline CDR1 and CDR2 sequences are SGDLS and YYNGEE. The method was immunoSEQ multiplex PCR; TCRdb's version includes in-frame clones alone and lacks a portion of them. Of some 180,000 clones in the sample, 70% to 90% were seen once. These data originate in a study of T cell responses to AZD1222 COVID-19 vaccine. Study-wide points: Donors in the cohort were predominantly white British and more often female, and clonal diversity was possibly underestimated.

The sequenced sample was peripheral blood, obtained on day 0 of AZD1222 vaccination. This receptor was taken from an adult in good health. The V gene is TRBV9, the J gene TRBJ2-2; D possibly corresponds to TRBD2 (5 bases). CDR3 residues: CASSPLGDAGELFF. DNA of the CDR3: TGTGCCAGTTCTCCTCTGGGAGACGCCGGGGAGCTGTTTTTT.